The rows below give T cell receptor beta chains drawn from one sample of a study of regulatory T cells in long-lasting Graves disease. TCRdb reanalysed the multiplex PCR reads using MiXCR and keeps one entry per CDR3 protein. The top ten clones hold 15% to 20% of a sample with approximately 400,000 distinct CDR3 sequences, 15% of them seen once. A further study also used this sample, focusing on T cells in Graves' hyperthyroidism and ophthalmopathy.

Sequenced material: peripheral blood mononuclear cells (PBMCs), taken at new diagnosis, from a patient treated with antithyroid drugs. These receptors came from a woman in her 30s with Graves disease. CDR3s include the opening cysteine and the closing phenylalanine or tryptophan. The D gene is left open where the match is weak. Clone size appears in some rows only: once, few, many, or a class for an expanded clone.

size	V	D	J	CDR3	DNA
many	TRBV6-1	NA	TRBJ2-1	CASSEQGRNNEQFF	TGTGCCAGCAGTGAACAGGGTAGGAACAATGAGCAGTTCTTC
NA	TRBV2	TRBD2	TRBJ2-1	CASSEGRGADEQFF	TGTGCCAGCAGTGAAGGGCGGGGGGCCGATGAGCAGTTCTTC
few	TRBV29-1	TRBD2	TRBJ2-1	CSTSGSSYNEQFF	TGCAGCACTAGCGGCAGCTCCTACAATGAGCAGTTCTTC
many	TRBV5-6	TRBD1	TRBJ1-1	CASSDETGMDTEAFF	TGTGCCAGCAGCGACGAGACAGGGATGGACACTGAAGCTTTCTTT
many	TRBV5-6	NA	TRBJ2-1	CASSWDLSNEQFF	TGTGCCAGCAGCTGGGACCTCTCTAATGAGCAGTTCTTC
many	TRBV2	NA	TRBJ2-3	CACFQLGTDTQYF	TGTGCCTGCTTCCAGTTGGGCACAGATACGCAGTATTTT
many	TRBV28	TRBD2	TRBJ2-5	CASSLTTSGSRETQYF	TGTGCCAGCAGTTTAACGACTAGCGGGAGTAGAGAGACCCAGTACTTC
NA	TRBV2	NA	TRBJ2-5	CASRLVQETQYF	TGTGCCAGCAGACTGGTTCAAGAGACCCAGTACTTC
NA	TRBV5-4	NA	TRBJ1-1	CASSLAGVLNTEAFF	TGTGCCAGCAGCTTGGCAGGGGTCTTGAACACTGAAGCTTTCTTT
few	TRBV25-1	NA	TRBJ1-4	CASSGWVSGQGATNEKLFF	NA
many	TRBV5-5	TRBD2	TRBJ2-5	CASSGSLAGGKETQYF	TGTGCCAGCAGCGGGTCACTAGCGGGGGGGAAAGAGACCCAGTACTTC
many	TRBV18	NA	TRBJ1-1	CASSPARDTEAFF	TGTGCCAGCTCACCCGCCCGGGACACTGAAGCTTTCTTT
many	TRBV7-9	NA	TRBJ2-7	CASSSQGGVTYEQYF	TGTGCCAGCAGCTCCCAAGGGGGGGTTACCTACGAGCAGTACTTC
NA	TRBV19	TRBD1	TRBJ1-4	CATQGARGEKLFF	TGTGCCACCCAGGGGGCAAGGGGTGAAAAACTGTTTTTT
NA	TRBV10-2	NA	TRBJ2-6	CASSGVAGANVLTF	TGCGCCAGCAGTGGCGTGGCTGGGGCCAACGTCCTGACTTTC
many	TRBV28	NA	TRBJ2-1	CASTKRSRGSEQFF	TGTGCCAGCACTAAACGAAGCCGTGGGAGTGAGCAGTTCTTC
many	TRBV7-9	NA	TRBJ2-1	CASSLALGGFSYNEQFF	TGTGCCAGCAGCTTGGCGTTGGGAGGTTTCTCCTACAATGAGCAGTTCTTC
many	TRBV2	NA	TRBJ2-1	CATRASTPYNEQFF	TGTGCCACCCGGGCTAGCACCCCCTACAATGAGCAGTTCTTC
many	TRBV30	TRBD1	TRBJ1-1	CAWSEGAGNTEAFF	TGTGCCTGGAGTGAGGGGGCGGGGAACACTGAAGCTTTCTTT
many	TRBV12-3/TRBV12-4	NA	TRBJ2-3	CASTPSGSTDTQYF	TGTGCCAGCACTCCGAGCGGGAGCACAGATACGCAGTATTTT
NA	TRBV5-4	NA	TRBJ2-7	CASSLLHAEQYF	TGTGCCAGCAGCCTCCTTCATGCCGAGCAGTACTTC
many	TRBV7-2	TRBD2	TRBJ2-7	CASSSLREGLYNEQYF	TGTGCCAGCAGCTCCTTACGGGAGGGGCTCTATAACGAGCAGTACTTC
many	TRBV11-2	TRBD2	TRBJ2-5	CASTHGRVLQETQYF	TGTGCCAGCACCCACGGGAGGGTCCTTCAAGAGACCCAGTACTTC
NA	TRBV20-1	NA	TRBJ1-4	CSVSQRVGEKLFF	TGCAGTGTTTCGCAGAGGGTGGGGGAAAAACTGTTTTTT
few	TRBV7-3	TRBD1	TRBJ2-6	CASSLKGGQGVLSGANVLTF	TGTGCCAGCAGCTTAAAGGGGGGACAGGGGGTCCTCTCTGGGGCCAACGTCCTGACTTTC
many	TRBV12-3/TRBV12-4	TRBD2	TRBJ2-2	CASITGLAATGELFF	TGTGCCAGCATCACGGGACTAGCGGCGACCGGGGAGCTGTTTTTT
NA	TRBV19	NA	TRBJ2-7	CASSTRPWEPAEVRVFEQYF	TGTGCCAGTAGTACCCGGCCTTGGGAGCCGGCGGAGGTGAGGGTCTTCGAGCAGTACTTC
few	TRBV24-1	NA	TRBJ2-1	CATSDSRSGQAYNEQFF	TGTGCCACCAGTGACTCTCGTTCGGGGCAAGCGTACAATGAGCAGTTCTTC
many	TRBV7-3	NA	TRBJ1-2	CASSPGRVASAQYGYTF	TGTGCCAGCAGCCCGGGGAGGGTGGCAAGCGCTCAGTATGGCTACACCTTC
NA	TRBV7-6	TRBD2	TRBJ2-3	CASTLGGGRAVDTQYF	TGTGCCAGCACCCTAGGCGGCGGGAGGGCCGTAGATACGCAGTATTTT
many	TRBV24-1	TRBD1	TRBJ2-2	CATQVRDRGLLFF	TGTGCCACTCAGGTCCGGGACAGGGGCCTTCTGTTTTTT
few	TRBV29-1	TRBD2	TRBJ2-1	CSFSGGLYNEQFF	TGCAGCTTTAGCGGGGGGCTGTACAATGAGCAGTTCTTC
few	TRBV19	NA	TRBJ2-2	CASSINAGVTGELFF	TGTGCCAGTAGTATAAACGCAGGAGTCACCGGGGAGCTGTTTTTT
NA	TRBV27	TRBD2	TRBJ2-4	CASRDHEAGTRQYF	TGTGCCAGCAGGGACCACGAAGCGGGAACGAGGCAGTACTTC
NA	TRBV7-3	NA	TRBJ2-7	CASSSFIYRDHEQYF	TGTGCCAGCAGCTCTTTCATCTACAGGGACCACGAGCAGTACTTC
NA	TRBV24-1	NA	TRBJ2-1	CATSDLLGSKQFF	TGTGCCACCAGTGATTTGTTAGGGAGTAAGCAGTTCTTC
many	TRBV28	NA	TRBJ2-7	CASSLATGWEQYF	TGTGCCAGCAGTTTAGCCACAGGGTGGGAGCAGTACTTC
NA	TRBV10-1	TRBD2	TRBJ2-5	CASSESTRASGGHQETQYF	TGCGCCAGCAGTGAGTCGACTCGGGCTAGCGGGGGCCACCAAGAGACCCAGTACTTC
NA	TRBV5-1	NA	TRBJ2-7	CASSLDPIYEQYF	TGCGCCAGCAGCTTGGACCCGATCTACGAGCAGTACTTC
few	TRBV15	NA	TRBJ1-4	CATSRARFRAEKLFF	TGTGCCACCAGCAGAGCTCGGTTTAGGGCAGAAAAACTGTTTTTT
many	TRBV9	NA	TRBJ1-1	CASSVGDTEAFF	TGTGCCAGCAGCGTTGGTGACACTGAAGCTTTCTTT
few	TRBV5-1	NA	TRBJ2-5	CASSQQGTETQYF	TGCGCCAGCAGCCAACAGGGTACGGAGACCCAGTACTTC
many	TRBV28	NA	TRBJ1-5	CASSFFNQPQHF	TGCGCCAGCAGTTTTTTCAATCAGCCCCAGCATTTT
NA	TRBV5-1	NA	TRBJ1-2	CASSYGDNYGYTF	TGCGCCAGCAGCTACGGGGATAACTATGGCTACACCTTC
many	TRBV6-1	NA	TRBJ2-1	CASSDRGNEQFF	TGCGCCAGCAGTGACCGGGGCAATGAGCAGTTCTTC
NA	TRBV2	NA	TRBJ2-7	CASSIGQDTTWEQYF	TGTGCCAGCAGTATCGGACAAGACACGACGTGGGAGCAGTACTTC
many	TRBV2	NA	TRBJ2-1	CASSESGGNEQFF	TGTGCCAGCAGTGAATCCGGAGGGAATGAGCAGTTCTTC
NA	TRBV9	NA	TRBJ1-2	CASGSGARDSYTF	TGTGCCAGCGGGTCGGGGGCACGCGATAGCTACACCTTC
many	TRBV6-1	NA	TRBJ2-2	CASSEAGDTGELFF	TGTGCCAGCAGTGAAGCAGGGGACACCGGGGAGCTGTTTTTT